Listed below are T cell receptor beta chains from one sample, sequenced in a study of long-term antiretroviral therapy in people with HIV. Measured with immunoSEQ multiplex PCR; TCRdb has only the in-frame clones, and not every one. The data show about 12,000 clones, about 88% seen once. Source: unsorted PBMCs, taken 2.1 years after starting antiretroviral therapy. The receptor set was obtained from a woman between 40 and 55 years old with HIV. CDR3s include the opening cysteine and the closing phenylalanine or tryptophan. D genes are given only for firm matches. Expanded clones get a size class; other rows say once, few or many, or leave the size out.

clone_size: few; d_call: TRBD1; v_call: TRBV30; j_call: TRBJ1-1; cdr3_aa: CAWSVDRGEAFF; cdr3_nt: TGTGCCTGGAGTGTCGACAGGGGAGAAGCTTTCTTT
clone_size: .; d_call: .; v_call: TRBV10-3; j_call: TRBJ2-3; cdr3_aa: CAISEVGISTDTQYF; cdr3_nt: TGTGCCATCAGTGAGGTGGGGATATCGACAGATACGCAGTATTTT
clone_size: .; d_call: TRBD2; v_call: TRBV5-1; j_call: TRBJ2-1; cdr3_aa: CASSLRLAGTSSYNEQFF; cdr3_nt: TGCGCCAGCAGCTTGAGACTAGCGGGGACCAGCTCCTACAATGAGCAGTTCTTC
clone_size: .; d_call: .; v_call: TRBV6-1; j_call: TRBJ1-5; cdr3_aa: CASRGASNQPQHF; cdr3_nt: TGTGCCAGCAGGGGGGCGAGCAATCAGCCCCAGCATTTT
clone_size: .; d_call: .; v_call: TRBV7-9; j_call: TRBJ1-2; cdr3_aa: CASSGGVPTIYGYTF; cdr3_nt: TGTGCCAGCAGCGGCGGGGTTCCAACTATCTATGGCTACACCTTC
clone_size: .; d_call: TRBD1; v_call: TRBV5-1; j_call: TRBJ2-2; cdr3_aa: CASRTGVSGTGELFF; cdr3_nt: TGCGCCAGTCGGACAGGCGTGTCAGGAACCGGGGAGCTGTTTTTT
clone_size: .; d_call: .; v_call: TRBV5-5; j_call: TRBJ1-4; cdr3_aa: CASSLRRTDEKLFF; cdr3_nt: TGTGCCAGCAGCTTACGCAGGACAGATGAAAAACTGTTTTTT
clone_size: .; d_call: .; v_call: TRBV30; j_call: TRBJ1-1; cdr3_aa: CAWEPGLSEAFF; cdr3_nt: TGTGCCTGGGAGCCGGGACTTTCTGAAGCTTTCTTT
clone_size: .; d_call: TRBD2; v_call: TRBV27; j_call: TRBJ2-3; cdr3_aa: CASSLTLAGGISTDTQYF; cdr3_nt: TGTGCCAGCAGTTTAACACTAGCGGGGGGGATCAGCACAGATACGCAGTATTTT
clone_size: .; d_call: TRBD1; v_call: TRBV6-6; j_call: TRBJ1-5; cdr3_aa: CASSPPRQGGHQPQHF; cdr3_nt: TGTGCCAGCAGCCCCCCCAGACAGGGGGGCCATCAGCCCCAGCATTTT
clone_size: .; d_call: TRBD2; v_call: TRBV7-2; j_call: TRBJ2-3; cdr3_aa: CASSLLPVGGGADTQYF; cdr3_nt: TGTGCCAGCAGCTTATTACCGGTCGGCGGGGGGGCAGATACGCAGTATTTT
clone_size: .; d_call: TRBD1; v_call: TRBV19; j_call: TRBJ2-5; cdr3_aa: CASSVSGTGVLETQYF; cdr3_nt: TGTGCCAGTAGTGTTTCCGGGACAGGTGTGTTGGAGACCCAGTACTTC
clone_size: once; d_call: .; v_call: TRBV27; j_call: TRBJ2-7; cdr3_aa: CASSLGSKQKAYEQYF; cdr3_nt: TGTGCCAGCAGTTTAGGCTCAAAACAGAAAGCCTACGAGCAGTACTTC
clone_size: .; d_call: .; v_call: TRBV6-6; j_call: TRBJ1-2; cdr3_aa: CASSWDGQPYGYTF; cdr3_nt: TGTGCCAGCAGTTGGGATGGACAGCCCTATGGCTACACCTTC
clone_size: .; d_call: TRBD1; v_call: TRBV5-4; j_call: TRBJ1-1; cdr3_aa: CASSATGARGMNTEAFF; cdr3_nt: TGTGCCAGCAGCGCTACAGGGGCGCGGGGGATGAACACTGAAGCTTTCTTT
clone_size: once; d_call: TRBD2; v_call: TRBV10-3; j_call: TRBJ2-1; cdr3_aa: CAIGSASGDYNEQFF; cdr3_nt: TGTGCCATCGGGTCGGCTAGCGGGGATTACAATGAGCAGTTCTTC
clone_size: .; d_call: TRBD2; v_call: TRBV6-5; j_call: TRBJ2-1; cdr3_aa: CASSSSGGPYNEQFF; cdr3_nt: TGTGCCAGCAGTTCTAGCGGGGGCCCCTACAATGAGCAGTTCTTC
clone_size: .; d_call: .; v_call: TRBV11-2; j_call: TRBJ2-3; cdr3_aa: CASSLEPGFNTQYF; cdr3_nt: TGTGCCAGCAGCCTAGAGCCGGGGTTCAATACGCAGTATTTT
clone_size: once; d_call: TRBD2; v_call: TRBV5-4; j_call: TRBJ2-7; cdr3_aa: CASSLSSGGQYEQYF; cdr3_nt: TGTGCCAGCAGCTTGAGTAGCGGGGGGCAGTACGAGCAGTACTTC
clone_size: once; d_call: TRBD2; v_call: TRBV27; j_call: TRBJ2-3; cdr3_aa: CASSLGAGGASTDTQYF; cdr3_nt: TGTGCCAGCAGTTTAGGGGCGGGGGGAGCTAGCACAGATACGCAGTATTTT
clone_size: .; d_call: TRBD1; v_call: TRBV6-5; j_call: TRBJ1-6; cdr3_aa: CASSSRGTGVSPLHF; cdr3_nt: TGTGCCAGCAGCTCACGCGGGACAGGGGTCTCACCCCTCCACTTT
clone_size: .; d_call: TRBD2; v_call: TRBV5-6; j_call: TRBJ2-3; cdr3_aa: CASSPRTSGKVTDTQYF; cdr3_nt: TGTGCCAGCAGCCCCCGGACTAGCGGGAAGGTCACAGATACGCAGTATTTT
clone_size: .; d_call: .; v_call: TRBV18; j_call: TRBJ1-5; cdr3_aa: CASSPPEGFNQPQHF; cdr3_nt: TGTGCCAGCTCACCACCGGAGGGATTCAATCAGCCCCAGCATTTT
clone_size: once; d_call: .; v_call: TRBV19; j_call: TRBJ1-2; cdr3_aa: CASGVLNGYTF; cdr3_nt: TGTGCCTCAGGGGTTCTGAATGGCTACACCTTC
clone_size: .; d_call: TRBD2; v_call: TRBV9; j_call: TRBJ2-1; cdr3_aa: CASSPGTRRGNEQFF; cdr3_nt: TGTGCCAGCAGCCCCGGGACTAGGAGGGGGAATGAGCAGTTCTTC
clone_size: .; d_call: TRBD1; v_call: TRBV6-5; j_call: TRBJ1-5; cdr3_aa: CASSPDRGQEPQHF; cdr3_nt: TGTGCCAGCAGTCCCGACAGGGGGCAAGAACCCCAGCATTTT
clone_size: .; d_call: TRBD1; v_call: TRBV11-2; j_call: TRBJ2-3; cdr3_aa: CASSSRRDRVSDTQYF; cdr3_nt: TGTGCCAGCAGCTCGAGGAGGGACAGGGTATCAGATACGCAGTATTTT
clone_size: .; d_call: .; v_call: TRBV27; j_call: TRBJ1-1; cdr3_aa: CASSLGAANTEAFF; cdr3_nt: TGTGCCAGCAGTTTAGGGGCTGCGAACACTGAAGCTTTCTTT
clone_size: .; d_call: .; v_call: TRBV11-3; j_call: TRBJ2-7; cdr3_aa: CASSWSYEQYF; cdr3_nt: TGTGCCAGCAGCTGGTCGTACGAGCAGTACTTC
clone_size: .; d_call: .; v_call: TRBV6-5; j_call: TRBJ1-2; cdr3_aa: CATGMRGEMDGYTF; cdr3_nt: TGTGCCACAGGGATGCGGGGGGAGATGGATGGCTACACCTTC
clone_size: .; d_call: TRBD1; v_call: TRBV6-5; j_call: TRBJ1-2; cdr3_aa: CAYRDRGLGYGYTF; cdr3_nt: TGTGCCTACCGGGACAGGGGGCTCGGCTATGGCTACACCTTC
clone_size: .; d_call: .; v_call: TRBV2; j_call: TRBJ1-2; cdr3_aa: CATWFGEGGYGYTF; cdr3_nt: TGTGCCACGTGGTTTGGGGAGGGAGGCTATGGCTACACCTTC
clone_size: .; d_call: TRBD1; v_call: TRBV27; j_call: TRBJ2-7; cdr3_aa: CASSLLTGAGGEQYF; cdr3_nt: TGTGCCAGCAGTTTATTGACAGGGGCAGGGGGCGAGCAGTACTTC
clone_size: once; d_call: .; v_call: TRBV4-3; j_call: TRBJ2-7; cdr3_aa: CASSQDRYAGPEVVF; cdr3_nt: TGCGCCAGCAGCCAAGATCGATATGCAGGGCCCGAGGTTGTCTTC
clone_size: .; d_call: TRBD1; v_call: TRBV2; j_call: TRBJ1-4; cdr3_aa: CASRRDRASNEKLFF; cdr3_nt: TGTGCCAGCAGGAGAGACAGGGCGTCTAATGAAAAACTGTTTTTT
clone_size: .; d_call: TRBD2; v_call: TRBV30; j_call: TRBJ2-5; cdr3_aa: CAWSSGTIQETQYF; cdr3_nt: TGTGCCTGGAGTTCTGGGACTATCCAAGAGACCCAGTACTTC
clone_size: medium-sized; d_call: .; v_call: TRBV10-3; j_call: TRBJ1-2; cdr3_aa: CAISAGAANYGYTF; cdr3_nt: TGTGCCATCAGTGCTGGGGCGGCTAACTATGGCTACACCTTC